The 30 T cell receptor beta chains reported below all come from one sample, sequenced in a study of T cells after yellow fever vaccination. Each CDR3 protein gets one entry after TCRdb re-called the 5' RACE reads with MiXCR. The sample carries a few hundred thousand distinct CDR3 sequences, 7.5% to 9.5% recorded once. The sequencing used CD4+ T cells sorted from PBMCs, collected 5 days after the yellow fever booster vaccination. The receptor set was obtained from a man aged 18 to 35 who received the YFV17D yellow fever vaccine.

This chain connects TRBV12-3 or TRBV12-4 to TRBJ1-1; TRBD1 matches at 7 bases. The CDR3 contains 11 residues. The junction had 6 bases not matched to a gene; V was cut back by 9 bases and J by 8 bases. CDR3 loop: CASHRGREAFF. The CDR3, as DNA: TGTGCCAGTCACAGGGGTAGGGAAGCTTTCTTT.

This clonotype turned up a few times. CDR3 nucleotide sequence: TGTGCCACCAGCAGAAGGACAGTTAATGAAAAACTGTTTTTT. Its translation: CATSRRTVNEKLFF. The V gene is TRBV15, the J gene TRBJ1-4; possibly TRBD1 for D (6 bases). V was shortened by 2 bases and J by 4 bases, with 8 bases between the two germline ends. The CDR3 sequence is 14 residues long. The germline CDR1 and CDR2 sequences are LNHNV and YYDKDF (reference sequence).

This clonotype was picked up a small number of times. CDR3 region: CASSVPSGGAFEQFF. In DNA form, the CDR3 reads TGTGCCAGCAGCGTTCCTAGCGGGGGGGCCTTTGAGCAGTTCTTC. The genes are TRBV3-1 and TRBJ2-1; 12 bases map to TRBD2. The junction had 8 bases not matched to a gene; V was cut back by 5 bases and J by 9 bases. The CDR3 contains 15 residues. Germline V gene lookup returns CDR1 LGHDT and CDR2 YNNKEL (reference sequence).

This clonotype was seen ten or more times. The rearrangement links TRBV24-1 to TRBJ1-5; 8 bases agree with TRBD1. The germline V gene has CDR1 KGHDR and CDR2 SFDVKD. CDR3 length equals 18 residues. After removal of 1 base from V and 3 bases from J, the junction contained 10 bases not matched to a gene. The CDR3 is CATSDFKPKTGDNQPQHF. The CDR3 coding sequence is TGTGCCACCAGTGATTTCAAGCCCAAGACAGGGGACAATCAGCCCCAGCATTTT.

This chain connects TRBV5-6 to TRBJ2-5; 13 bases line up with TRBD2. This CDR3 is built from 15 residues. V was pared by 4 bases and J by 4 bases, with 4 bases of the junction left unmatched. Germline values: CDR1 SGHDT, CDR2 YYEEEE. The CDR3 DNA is TGTGCCAGCAGCCTTACTAGCGGGGGGGGAGAGACCCAGTACTTC. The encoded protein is CASSLTSGGGETQYF.

Here the CDR3 DNA reads TGTGCCAGCAGCGCCAGGGGACAGGGGTCCGGGGAGCTGTTTTTT. It encodes CASSARGQGSGELFF. The chain is built from TRBV7-3 and TRBJ2-2, with 10 bases identical to TRBD1. V trimming: 5 bases; J trimming: 6 bases; junction bases outside the gene matches: 6. Germline V gene data show CDR1 as SGHTA and CDR2 as FQGTGA. The CDR3 extends over 15 amino acids.

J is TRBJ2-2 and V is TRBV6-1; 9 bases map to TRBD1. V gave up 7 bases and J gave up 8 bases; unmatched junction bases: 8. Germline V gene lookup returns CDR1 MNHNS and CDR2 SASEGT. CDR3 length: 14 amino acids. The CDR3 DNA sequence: TGTGCCAGCAACCCAGGACAGGGGTTTGGGGAGCTGTTTTTT. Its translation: CASNPGQGFGELFF.

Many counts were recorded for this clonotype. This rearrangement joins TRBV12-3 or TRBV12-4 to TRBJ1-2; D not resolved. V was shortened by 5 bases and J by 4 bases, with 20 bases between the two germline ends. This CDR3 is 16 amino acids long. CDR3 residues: CASSPAGLTSLYGYTF. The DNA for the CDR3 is TGTGCCAGCAGTCCAGCAGGACTGACTTCCCTCTATGGCTACACCTTC.

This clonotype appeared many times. CDR3 amino acids: CASSLEQPGSPLHF. As DNA, the CDR3 is TGCGCCAGCAGCTTGGAACAGCCCGGATCACCCCTCCACTTT. This chain uses TRBV5-1 with TRBJ1-6; D is unclear. Trimming shortened V by 0 bases and J by 10 bases, and 11 bases separated the two germline ends. The CDR3 runs to 14 residues. Germline V gene lookup returns CDR1 SGHRS and CDR2 YFSETQ.

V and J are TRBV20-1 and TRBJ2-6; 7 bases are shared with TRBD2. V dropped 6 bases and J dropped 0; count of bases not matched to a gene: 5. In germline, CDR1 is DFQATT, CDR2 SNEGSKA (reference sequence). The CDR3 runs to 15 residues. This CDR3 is CSALASSSGANVLTF. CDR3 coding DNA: TGCAGTGCACTAGCGTCGAGCTCTGGGGCCAACGTCCTGACTTTC.

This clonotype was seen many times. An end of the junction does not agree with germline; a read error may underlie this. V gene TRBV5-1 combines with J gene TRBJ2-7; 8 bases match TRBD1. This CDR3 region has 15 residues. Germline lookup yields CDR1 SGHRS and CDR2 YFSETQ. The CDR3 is CASSPRQGSSYEQYF. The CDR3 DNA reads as TGTGCCAGCAGCCCCAGACAGGGGTCATCCTACGAGCAGTACTTC. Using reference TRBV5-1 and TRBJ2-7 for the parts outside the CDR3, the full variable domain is KAGVTQTPRYLIKTRGQQVTLSCSPISGHRSVSWYQQTPGQGLQFLFEYFSETQRNKGNFPGRFSGRQFSNSRSEMNVSTLELGDSALYLCASSPRQGSSYEQYFGPGTRLTVT.

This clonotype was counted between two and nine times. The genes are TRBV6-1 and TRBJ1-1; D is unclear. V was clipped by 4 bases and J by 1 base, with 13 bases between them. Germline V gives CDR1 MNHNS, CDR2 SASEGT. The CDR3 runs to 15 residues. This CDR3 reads CASSGSGVWNTEAFF. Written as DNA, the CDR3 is TGTGCCAGCAGTGGATCGGGTGTATGGAACACTGAAGCTTTCTTT.

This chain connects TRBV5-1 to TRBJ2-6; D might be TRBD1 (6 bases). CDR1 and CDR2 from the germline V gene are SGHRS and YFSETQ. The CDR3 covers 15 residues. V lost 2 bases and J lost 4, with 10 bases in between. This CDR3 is CASSFTGSGANVLTF. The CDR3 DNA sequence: TGCGCCAGCAGCTTCACAGGGTCCGGGGCCAACGTCCTGACTTTC.

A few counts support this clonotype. CDR3 nucleotides: TGTGCCAGCAGCCGACGGACTAGCGGGGGTCCTCGGGTAACGCAGTATTTT. It encodes CASSRRTSGGPRVTQYF. The V call is TRBV3-1, the J call TRBJ2-3; 13 bases are a match to TRBD2. The germline V gene has CDR1 LGHDT and CDR2 YNNKEL (reference sequence). The CDR3 is 17 residues long. V trimming: 4 bases; J trimming: 9 bases; junction bases outside the gene matches: 13.

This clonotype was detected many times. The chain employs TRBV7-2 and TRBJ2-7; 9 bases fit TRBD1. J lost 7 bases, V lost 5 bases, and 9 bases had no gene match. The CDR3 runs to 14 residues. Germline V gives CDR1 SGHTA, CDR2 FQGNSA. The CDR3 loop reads CASSAGQGGMEQYV. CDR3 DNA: TGTGCCAGCAGCGCGGGACAGGGCGGTATGGAGCAGTACGTC.

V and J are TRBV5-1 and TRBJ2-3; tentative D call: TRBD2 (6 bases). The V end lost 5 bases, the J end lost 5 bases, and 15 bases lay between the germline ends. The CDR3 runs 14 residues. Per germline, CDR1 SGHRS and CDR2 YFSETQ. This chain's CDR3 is CASSDGGGVDTQYF. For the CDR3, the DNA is TGCGCCAGCAGTGACGGAGGCGGGGTAGATACGCAGTATTTT. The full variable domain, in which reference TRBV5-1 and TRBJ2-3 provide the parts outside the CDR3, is KAGVTQTPRYLIKTRGQQVTLSCSPISGHRSVSWYQQTPGQGLQFLFEYFSETQRNKGNFPGRFSGRQFSNSRSEMNVSTLELGDSALYLCASSDGGGVDTQYFGPGTRLTVL.

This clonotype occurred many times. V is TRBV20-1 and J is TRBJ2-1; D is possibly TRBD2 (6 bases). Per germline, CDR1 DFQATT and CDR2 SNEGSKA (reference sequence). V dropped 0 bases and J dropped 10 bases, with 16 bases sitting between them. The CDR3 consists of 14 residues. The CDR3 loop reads CSARDLAGPKEQFF. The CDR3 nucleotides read TGCAGTGCTAGAGATTTGGCGGGGCCGAAGGAGCAGTTCTTC.

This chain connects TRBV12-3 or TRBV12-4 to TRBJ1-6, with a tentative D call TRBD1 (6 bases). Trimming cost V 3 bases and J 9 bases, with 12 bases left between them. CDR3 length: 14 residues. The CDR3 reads CASSFYQGGSPLHF. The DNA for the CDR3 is TGTGCCAGCAGTTTTTATCAAGGGGGTTCACCCCTCCACTTT.

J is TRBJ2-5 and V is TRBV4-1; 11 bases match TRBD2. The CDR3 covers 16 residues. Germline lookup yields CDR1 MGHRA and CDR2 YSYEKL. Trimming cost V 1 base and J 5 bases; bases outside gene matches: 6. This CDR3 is CASSQGLSGGAETQYF. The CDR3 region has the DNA TGCGCCAGCAGCCAAGGCCTTAGCGGGGGGGCGGAGACCCAGTACTTC.

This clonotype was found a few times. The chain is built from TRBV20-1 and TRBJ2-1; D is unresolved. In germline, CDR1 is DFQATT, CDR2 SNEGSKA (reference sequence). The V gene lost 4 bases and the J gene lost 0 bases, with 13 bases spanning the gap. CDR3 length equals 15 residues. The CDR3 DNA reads TGCAGTGCTAACGTTGGGCTTAGCTCCTACAATGAGCAGTTCTTC. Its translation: CSANVGLSSYNEQFF.

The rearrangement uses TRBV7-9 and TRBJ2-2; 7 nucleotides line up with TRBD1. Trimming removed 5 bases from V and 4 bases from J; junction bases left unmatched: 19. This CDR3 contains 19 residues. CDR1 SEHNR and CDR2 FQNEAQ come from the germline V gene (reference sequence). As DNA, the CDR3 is TGTGCCAGCAGCATGGGCTTTCCGTACAGGGGATGGGGCACCGGGGAGCTGTTTTTT. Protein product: CASSMGFPYRGWGTGELFF.

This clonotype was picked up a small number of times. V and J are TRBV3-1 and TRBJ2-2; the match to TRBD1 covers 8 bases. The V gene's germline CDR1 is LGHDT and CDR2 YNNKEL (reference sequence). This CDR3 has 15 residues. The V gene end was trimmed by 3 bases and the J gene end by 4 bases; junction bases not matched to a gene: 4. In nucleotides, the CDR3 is TGTGCCAGCAGCCAGGACAGGGTTTTCACCGGGGAGCTGTTTTTT. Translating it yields CASSQDRVFTGELFF.

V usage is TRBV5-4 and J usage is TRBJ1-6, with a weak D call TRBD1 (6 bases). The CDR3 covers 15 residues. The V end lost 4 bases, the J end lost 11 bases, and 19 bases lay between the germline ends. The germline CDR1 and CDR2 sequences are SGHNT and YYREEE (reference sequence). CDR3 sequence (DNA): TGTGCCAGCAGCCCGGGGGGCAGGGAGGTGGCACCCCTCCACTTT. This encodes CASSPGGREVAPLHF.

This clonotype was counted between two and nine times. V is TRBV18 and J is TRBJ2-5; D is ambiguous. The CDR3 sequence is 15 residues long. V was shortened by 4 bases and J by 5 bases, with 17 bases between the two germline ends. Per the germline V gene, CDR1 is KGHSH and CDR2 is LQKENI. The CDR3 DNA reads TGTGCCAGCTCACTGACCCTCGCGGACCGCGAGACCCAGTACTTC. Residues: CASSLTLADRETQYF.

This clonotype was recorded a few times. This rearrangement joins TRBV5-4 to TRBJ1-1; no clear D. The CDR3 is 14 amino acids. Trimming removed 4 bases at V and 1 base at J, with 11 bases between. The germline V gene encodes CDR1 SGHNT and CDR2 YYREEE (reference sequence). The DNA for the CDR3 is TGTGCCAGCAGCCTGCCTCTGGGGAACACTGAAGCTTTCTTT. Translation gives CASSLPLGNTEAFF.

DNA for the CDR3: TGTGCCAGCAGCTTGCCCACACCCCCGGGTACGCAGTATTTT. Translating gives CASSLPTPPGTQYF. This chain joins TRBV5-6 and TRBJ2-3; D call uncertain. V was cut by 1 base and J by 8 bases, with 14 bases left in between. The CDR3 spans 14 residues. Germline V gives CDR1 SGHDT, CDR2 YYEEEE.

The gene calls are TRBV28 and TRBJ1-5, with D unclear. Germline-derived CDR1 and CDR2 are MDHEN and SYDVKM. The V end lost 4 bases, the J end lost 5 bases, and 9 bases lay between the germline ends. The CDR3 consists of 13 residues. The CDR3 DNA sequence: TGTGCCAGCAGTTCTCTAGCCTATCAGCCCCAGCATTTT. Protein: CASSSLAYQPQHF.

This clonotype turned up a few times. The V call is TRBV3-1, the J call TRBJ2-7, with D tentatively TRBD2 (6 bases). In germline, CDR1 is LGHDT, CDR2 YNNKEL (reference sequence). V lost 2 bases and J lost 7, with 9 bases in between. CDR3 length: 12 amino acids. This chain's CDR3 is CASSQRAGEQYF. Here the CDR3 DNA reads TGTGCCAGCAGCCAACGGGCGGGGGAGCAGTACTTC.

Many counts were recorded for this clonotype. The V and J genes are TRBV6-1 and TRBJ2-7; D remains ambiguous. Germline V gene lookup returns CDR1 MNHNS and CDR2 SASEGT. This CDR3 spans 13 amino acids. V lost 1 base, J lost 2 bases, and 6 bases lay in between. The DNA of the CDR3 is TGTGCCAGCAGTGAAGGGCCAGCCTACGAGCAGTACGTC. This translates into CASSEGPAYEQYV.

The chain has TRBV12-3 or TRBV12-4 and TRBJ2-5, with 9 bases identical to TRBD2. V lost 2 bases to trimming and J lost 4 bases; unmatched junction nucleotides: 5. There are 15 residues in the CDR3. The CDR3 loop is CASSLQRGAGETQYF. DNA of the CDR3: TGTGCCAGCAGTTTACAGCGGGGGGCCGGAGAGACCCAGTACTTC.